The 30 T cell receptor beta chains presented below share a single source sample, sequenced in a study of T cell repertoires in cytomegalovirus infection. TCRdb reprocessed the reads with MiXCR, giving one entry per CDR3 protein. The data hold about 300,000 distinct CDR3 sequences, with 9.6% observed a single time. Material: PBMCs. The source is a human donor in good health (CMV status not recorded). Some clones in this sample may be carry-over from other donors' samples.

This clonotype was detected ten times or more. The rearrangement links TRBV6-4 to TRBJ1-2; D remains ambiguous. CDR3 length: 11 residues. Trimming pared 2 bases from V and 6 bases from J, leaving 4 bases between. CDR1 MRHNA and CDR2 SNTAGT come from the germline V gene. This CDR3 is CASSDKDGYTF. CDR3 sequence (DNA): TGTGCCAGCAGTGACAAGGATGGCTACACCTTC.

On this clonotype: Given a much more abundant clone one base away, this may be a read error. This chain joins TRBV25-1 and TRBJ1-1; D perhaps matches TRBD1 (5 bases). Trimming removed 11 bases from V and 1 base from J, with 8 bases in between. The CDR3 is 11 amino acids. Germline-derived CDR1 and CDR2 are MGHDK and SYGVNS. DNA for the CDR3: TGTGCCGCTGGGACGAACACTGAAGCTTTCTTT. This gives the protein CAAGTNTEAFF. Full variable domain (remainder filled in from reference TRBV25-1 and TRBJ1-1): EADIYQTPRYLVIGTGKKITLECSQTMGHDKMYWYQQDPGMELHLIHYSYGVNSTEKGDLSSESTVSRIRTEHFPLTLESARPSHTSQYLCAAGTNTEAFFGQGTRLTVV.

A word on this clonotype: A junction boundary mismatches the germline segment, possibly from a read error. The chain is built from TRBV5-4 and TRBJ2-1, with 8 bases fitting TRBD1. The CDR3 has 15 residues. From germline, CDR1 is SGHNT and CDR2 YYREEE (reference sequence). CDR3 nucleotides: TGTGCCAGCAGCCTCCGGACAGGGACTTACAATAAGCAGTTCTTC. Residues: CASSLRTGTYNKQFF. The variable domain in full, completed from reference TRBV5-4 and TRBJ2-1, reads ETGVTQSPTHLIKTRGQQVTLRCSSQSGHNTVSWYQQALGQGPQFIFQYYREEENGRGNFPPRFSGLQFPNYSSELNVNALELDDSALYLCASSLRTGTYNKQFFGPGTRLTVL.

This clonotype was picked up many times. The chain is built from TRBV7-2 and TRBJ1-1; possibly TRBD1 for D (6 bases). The V gene lost 6 bases and the J gene lost 4 bases, with 21 bases spanning the gap. Germline-derived CDR1 and CDR2 are SGHTA and FQGNSA. The CDR3 extends over 16 amino acids. CDR3 residues: CASRPTGGRRGTEAFF. The CDR3 nucleotides are TGTGCCAGCAGGCCTACTGGGGGCCGGAGGGGCACTGAAGCTTTCTTT.

There are many counts of this clonotype. The J gene is TRBJ1-2, the V gene TRBV12-3 or TRBV12-4; D is undetermined. V shed 7 bases and J shed 7 bases, with 16 bases lying between them. CDR3 length: 13 residues. CDR3 bases: TGTGCCAGCATTAAGGATCCAGGAACTGGCTACACCTTC. Translation gives CASIKDPGTGYTF.

This clonotype was observed many times. The J gene is TRBJ2-6, the V gene TRBV5-1, with 8 bases matching TRBD1. The V and J ends lost 2 bases and 2 bases, in that order; junction bases with no gene match: 3. The V gene's germline CDR1 is SGHRS and CDR2 YFSETQ. There are 16 residues in the CDR3. The CDR3 reads CASSLWTGTGANVLTF. CDR3 nucleotide sequence: TGCGCCAGCAGCTTATGGACAGGGACTGGGGCCAACGTCCTGACTTTC.

The sample holds many counts of this clonotype. CDR3 in amino acids: CASSQDRARSTDTQYF. The CDR3 DNA sequence: TGCGCCAGCAGCCAAGATCGAGCGAGAAGCACAGATACGCAGTATTTT. This rearrangement joins TRBV4-1 to TRBJ2-3; D unresolved. The germline V gene encodes CDR1 MGHRA and CDR2 YSYEKL. The length of the CDR3 is 16 residues. V lost 0 bases to trimming and J lost 0 bases, with 10 bases between them.

At least ten counts were recorded for this clonotype. This chain connects TRBV25-1 to TRBJ2-2, with a weak D call TRBD1 (5 bases). Trimming cost V 5 bases and J 0 bases, with 13 bases left between them. The germline V gene encodes CDR1 MGHDK and CDR2 SYGVNS. CDR3 length: 16 residues. Written as DNA, the CDR3 is TGTGCCAGCAGTAAAGGACAACTTTCGAACACCGGGGAGCTGTTTTTT. Its translation is CASSKGQLSNTGELFF. The whole variable domain, remainder taken from reference TRBV25-1 and TRBJ2-2, is EADIYQTPRYLVIGTGKKITLECSQTMGHDKMYWYQQDPGMELHLIHYSYGVNSTEKGDLSSESTVSRIRTEHFPLTLESARPSHTSQYLCASSKGQLSNTGELFFGEGSRLTVL.

CDR3 amino acids: CASSQGTGGFNSEQFF. The CDR3 DNA reads TGCGCCAGCAGCCAGGGGACAGGGGGTTTTAACTCCGAGCAGTTCTTC. This chain links TRBV5-1 with TRBJ2-1; TRBD1 matches at 11 bases. After removal of 4 bases from V and 10 bases from J, the junction contained 13 bases not matched to a gene. The germline V gene has CDR1 SGHRS and CDR2 YFSETQ. There are 16 residues in the CDR3.

The genes are TRBV6-2 or TRBV6-3 and TRBJ2-6; 8 nucleotides line up with TRBD1. The CDR3 spans 18 residues. Trimming took 2 bases from V and 4 from J; bases not matched to a gene: 10. Germline-derived CDR1 and CDR2 are MNHEY and SVGEGT. The CDR3: CASSYLFATGAGANVLTF. The CDR3 region has the DNA TGTGCCAGCAGTTACCTCTTTGCGACAGGGGCCGGGGCCAACGTCCTGACTTTC.

The table lists this clonotype with many counts. The V gene is TRBV7-2, the J gene TRBJ2-6; no firm D call. In germline, CDR1 is SGHTA, CDR2 FQGNSA. CDR3 length: 13 residues. V lost 5 bases to trimming and J lost 2 bases, with 4 bases between them. The CDR3 nucleotides read TGTGCCAGCAGCGAAGCTGGGGCCAACGTCCTGACTTTC. Translating gives CASSEAGANVLTF.

This clonotype was observed at least ten times. V is TRBV28 and J is TRBJ2-5; D not resolved. Trimming removed 1 base from V and 4 bases from J, with 10 bases in between. This CDR3 region has 14 residues. The germline V gene encodes CDR1 MDHEN and CDR2 SYDVKM. The CDR3: CASSLYAGVETQYF. CDR3 DNA: TGTGCCAGCAGTTTATATGCAGGCGTAGAGACCCAGTACTTC.

This clonotype was observed at least ten times. The chain employs TRBV29-1 and TRBJ1-5; the D is unclear. CDR1 and CDR2 (germline): SQVTM, ANQGSEA. V was cut by 5 bases and J by 1 base, with 6 bases left in between. The CDR3 sequence is 12 residues long. The CDR3 is CSVKDSNQPQHF. The CDR3 DNA reads TGCAGCGTTAAGGACAGCAATCAGCCCCAGCATTTT.

This clonotype was counted a few times. The chain recombines TRBV20-1 with TRBJ2-7, with TRBD1 as a possible D gene (6 bases). Germline CDR1 is DFQATT and CDR2 is SNEGSKA (reference sequence). Deletions cut 6 bases from V and 3 bases from J, with 18 bases between. The CDR3 totals 14 residues. The CDR3 nucleotides read TGCAGTGCCATCCCGACCGGGACACTCTACGAGCAGTACGTC. As protein: CSAIPTGTLYEQYV.

This clonotype was seen many times. J is TRBJ1-1 and V is TRBV10-3; no clear D. Germline V gene sequence: CDR1 ENHRY, CDR2 SYGVKD. This CDR3 is 14 amino acids long. Trimming took 0 bases from V and 0 from J, leaving 5 bases between them. CDR3 sequence reads: CAISESRMNTEAFF. Here the CDR3 DNA reads TGTGCCATCAGTGAGTCGAGGATGAACACTGAAGCTTTCTTT.

This clonotype was counted at least ten times. The genes are TRBV7-9 and TRBJ1-1; tentative D call: TRBD1 (6 bases). Trimming removed 6 bases at V and 1 base at J, with 21 bases between. Germline V gives CDR1 SEHNR, CDR2 FQNEAQ (reference sequence). The CDR3 loop spans 17 amino acids. CDR3 nucleotides: TGTGCCAGCAGTTACGCTGGACAGTATGGGAGGAACACTGAAGCTTTCTTT. Encoded protein: CASSYAGQYGRNTEAFF.

This clonotype has at least ten counts. The J gene is TRBJ2-7, the V gene TRBV6-6, with TRBD1 matching over 7 bases. The CDR3 runs to 14 residues. The V and J ends lost 2 bases and 3 bases, in that order; junction bases with no gene match: 4. Germline V gene sequence: CDR1 MNHNY, CDR2 SVGAGI (reference sequence). The CDR3 here is CASSYAGQDYEQYV. CDR3 sequence (DNA): TGTGCCAGCAGTTACGCAGGACAGGACTACGAGCAGTACGTC.

This chain links TRBV14 with TRBJ1-2; D is undetermined. The CDR3 extends over 14 amino acids. The V gene's germline CDR1 is SGHDN and CDR2 FVKESK. V lost 0 bases to trimming and J lost 7 bases, with 12 bases between them. Here the CDR3 DNA reads TGTGCCAGCAGCCAAGAGGGGTTGGTACGTGGCTACACCTTC. This encodes CASSQEGLVRGYTF.

In its sample, this clonotype was seen many times. The chain uses TRBV6-5 and TRBJ1-2; 10 bases are a match to TRBD1. Trimming at V came to 0 bases and at J to 4 bases, leaving 8 bases not matched to a gene. Per the germline V gene, CDR1 is MNHEY and CDR2 is SVGAGI. The CDR3 totals 17 residues. The CDR3 loop is CASSYSFSGQGSYGYTF. CDR3 DNA: TGTGCCAGCAGTTACTCGTTTTCGGGACAGGGGAGCTATGGCTACACCTTC.

A word on this clonotype: Being one base from a much bigger clone, this may be a read error. CDR3 DNA: TGTGCCAGCAGTCCCTTTAAGGGGGATCAGCCCCAGCATTTT. Its translation: CASSPFKGDQPQHF. The genes are TRBV27 and TRBJ1-5; D is possibly TRBD1 (6 bases). Per germline, CDR1 MNHEY and CDR2 SMNVEV (reference sequence). Trimming removed 5 bases at V and 5 bases at J, with 13 bases between. This CDR3 has 14 amino acids.

The chain joins TRBV20-1 to TRBJ1-2, with TRBD1 identical over 12 bases. From germline, CDR1 is DFQATT and CDR2 SNEGSKA (reference sequence). Trimming cost V 5 bases and J 6 bases; bases outside gene matches: 7. This CDR3 comprises 14 residues. CDR3 region: CSASRDRGPNGYTF. The DNA of the CDR3 is TGCAGTGCTTCCCGGGACAGGGGGCCAAATGGCTACACCTTC.

A few counts support this clonotype. This sequence joins TRBV29-1 and TRBJ2-2, with D hard to call. Trimming left V 2 bases short and J 5 bases short, with 9 bases between. Germline CDR1 SQVTM, CDR2 ANQGSEA. This CDR3 is 13 amino acids long. CDR3 nucleotide sequence: TGCAGCGTTGAATCCAGAGCAACCGGGGAGCTGTTTTTT. It codes for CSVESRATGELFF.

There are a few counts of this clonotype. This chain joins TRBV6-2 or TRBV6-3 and TRBJ2-5; D is possibly TRBD1 or TRBD2 (5 bases each). This CDR3 is 13 amino acids long. Germline V gene data show CDR1 as MNHEY and CDR2 as SVGEGT. V lost 2 bases, J lost 5 bases, and 9 bases lay in between. The CDR3 region has the DNA TGTGCCAGCAGTTACGGTGAGGGGGAGACCCAGTACTTC. Encoded protein: CASSYGEGETQYF.

This clonotype was counted many times. This chain uses TRBV2 with TRBJ2-3, with 11 bases aligning to TRBD2. The V gene's germline CDR1 is SNHLY and CDR2 FYNNEI. The CDR3 consists of 18 residues. The V and J ends lost 5 bases and 2 bases, in that order; junction bases with no gene match: 12. The CDR3 sequence: CASSFIATSGVVTDTQYF. The CDR3 nucleotides read TGTGCCAGCAGTTTCATCGCGACTAGCGGGGTTGTCACAGATACGCAGTATTTT.

The genes are TRBV5-4 and TRBJ1-3; possible D gene TRBD1, 6 bases. From germline, CDR1 is SGHNT and CDR2 YYREEE (reference sequence). The CDR3 contains 15 residues. The V end was cut by 0 bases, the J end by 2 bases, with 9 bases between. CDR3: CASSLEQGTGNTIYF. DNA for the CDR3: TGTGCCAGCAGCTTGGAACAGGGAACTGGAAACACCATATATTTT. Full variable domain (remainder filled in from reference TRBV5-4 and TRBJ1-3): ETGVTQSPTHLIKTRGQQVTLRCSSQSGHNTVSWYQQALGQGPQFIFQYYREEENGRGNFPPRFSGLQFPNYSSELNVNALELDDSALYLCASSLEQGTGNTIYFGEGSWLTVV.

Points on this clonotype: The junction does not match germline at one end; this may be a read error. The gene calls are TRBV14 and TRBJ1-5; D is uncertain. The length of the CDR3 is 13 residues. CDR1 is SGHDN, CDR2 FVKESK, per germline. Here the CDR3 DNA reads TGTGCCAGCAGCCAAGATAATTGGCAGCCCCAGGATTTT. It specifies CASSQDNWQPQDF.

The chain recombines TRBV20-1 with TRBJ1-6; tentative D call: TRBD1 (5 bases). Germline V gives CDR1 DFQATT, CDR2 SNEGSKA (reference sequence). The CDR3 length is 13 residues. The V end was cut by 7 bases, the J end by 9 bases, with 16 bases between. The CDR3 loop reads CSGLRGWGSPLHF. CDR3 coding DNA: TGCAGTGGTCTGAGGGGATGGGGTTCACCCCTCCACTTT.

This clonotype appeared many times. The chain joins TRBV6-2 or TRBV6-3 to TRBJ2-6; D could derive from TRBD1 or TRBD2 (5 bases each). The CDR3 is 16 amino acids. CDR1 and CDR2 from the germline V gene are MNHEY and SVGEGT. V lost 6 bases to trimming and J lost 0 bases, with 12 bases between them. The CDR3 is CASRGTARSGANVLTF. As DNA, the CDR3 is TGTGCCAGCAGGGGGACGGCGCGCTCTGGGGCCAACGTCCTGACTTTC.

In this sample, this clonotype turned up many times. CDR3 loop: CASSRTGSHEQYV. The CDR3 DNA is TGTGCCAGCAGCCGGACAGGGAGCCACGAGCAGTACGTC. This sequence joins TRBV7-2 and TRBJ2-7; 8 bases fit TRBD1. The CDR3 runs to 13 residues. In germline, CDR1 is SGHTA, CDR2 FQGNSA. Germline trimming cut 5 bases from V and 5 bases from J; bases unmatched to any gene: 5.

In this sample, this clonotype turned up many times. The chain couples TRBV29-1 to TRBJ2-5; 12 nucleotides align to TRBD2. The CDR3 consists of 15 residues. J gave up 5 bases and V 4 bases, and 8 bases lay outside the gene matches. CDR1 is SQVTM and CDR2 is ANQGSEA in the germline V gene. This chain's CDR3 is CSVVPLAGGKETQYF. The DNA for the CDR3 is TGCAGCGTTGTACCGCTAGCGGGGGGGAAGGAGACCCAGTACTTC.